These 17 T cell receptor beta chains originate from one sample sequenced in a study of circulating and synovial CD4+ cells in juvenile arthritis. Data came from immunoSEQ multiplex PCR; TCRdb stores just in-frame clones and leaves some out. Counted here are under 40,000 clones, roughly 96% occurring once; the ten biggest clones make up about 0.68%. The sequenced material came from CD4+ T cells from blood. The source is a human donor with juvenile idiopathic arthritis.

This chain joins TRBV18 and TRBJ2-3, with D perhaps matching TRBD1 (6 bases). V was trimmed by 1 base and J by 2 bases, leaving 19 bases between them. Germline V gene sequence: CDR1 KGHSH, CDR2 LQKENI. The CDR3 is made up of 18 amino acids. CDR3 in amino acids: CASSPRGLGLSTTDTQYF. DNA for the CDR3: TGTGCCAGCTCACCACGGGGGCTAGGACTTTCTACCACAGATACGCAGTATTTT.

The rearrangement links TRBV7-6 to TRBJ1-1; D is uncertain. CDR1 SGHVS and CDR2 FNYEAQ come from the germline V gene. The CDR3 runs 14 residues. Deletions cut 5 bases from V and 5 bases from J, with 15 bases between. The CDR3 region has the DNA TGTGCCAGCAGCCCGACACAAAGGAGGACTGAAGCTTTCTTT. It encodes CASSPTQRRTEAFF.

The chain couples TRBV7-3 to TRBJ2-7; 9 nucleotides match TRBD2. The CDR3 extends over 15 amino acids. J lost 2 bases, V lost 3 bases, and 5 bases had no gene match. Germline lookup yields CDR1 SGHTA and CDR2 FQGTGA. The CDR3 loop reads CASSLERGAAYEQYF. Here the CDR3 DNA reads TGTGCCAGCAGCTTGGAGCGGGGGGCGGCCTACGAGCAGTACTTC.

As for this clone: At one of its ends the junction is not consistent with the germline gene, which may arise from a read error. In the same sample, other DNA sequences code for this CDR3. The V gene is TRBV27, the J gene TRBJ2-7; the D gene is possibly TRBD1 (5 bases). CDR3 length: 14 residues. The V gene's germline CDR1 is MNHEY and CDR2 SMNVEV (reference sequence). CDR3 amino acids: CASSFKDTNYEQYF. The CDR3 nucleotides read TGTGCCAGCAGTTTTAAGGACACTAACTACGAGCAATACTTC.

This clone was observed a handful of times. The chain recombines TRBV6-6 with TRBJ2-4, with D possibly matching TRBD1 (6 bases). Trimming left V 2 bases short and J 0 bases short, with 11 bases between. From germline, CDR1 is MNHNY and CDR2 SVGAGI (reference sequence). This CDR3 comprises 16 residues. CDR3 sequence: CASSYGQLLAKNIQYF. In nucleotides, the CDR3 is TGTGCCAGCAGTTACGGACAGCTCCTAGCCAAAAACATTCAGTACTTC.

CDR3 sequence reads: CASSQPPGLAGEETQYF. The CDR3 bases are TGCGCCAGCAGCCAACCACCGGGACTAGCGGGAGAGGAGACCCAGTACTTC. The rearrangement uses TRBV4-1 and TRBJ2-5, with 14 bases lining up with TRBD2. The ends lost 2 bases at V and 5 bases at J; junction bases unmatched: 7. Germline CDR1 and CDR2: MGHRA and YSYEKL. CDR3 length equals 17 residues.

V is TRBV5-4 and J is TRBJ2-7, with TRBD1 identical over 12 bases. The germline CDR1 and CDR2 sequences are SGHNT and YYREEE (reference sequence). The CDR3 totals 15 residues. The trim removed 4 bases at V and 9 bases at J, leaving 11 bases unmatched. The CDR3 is CASSRTGGQGALQYF. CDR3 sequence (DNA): TGTGCCAGCAGCCGCACCGGGGGACAGGGGGCTTTGCAGTACTTC.

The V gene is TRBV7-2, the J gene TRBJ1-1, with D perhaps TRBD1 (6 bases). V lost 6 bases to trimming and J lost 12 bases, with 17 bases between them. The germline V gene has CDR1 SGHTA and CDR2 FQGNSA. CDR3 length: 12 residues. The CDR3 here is CASRYGGATTFF. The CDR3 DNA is TGTGCCAGCAGGTACGGGGGGGCGACAACTTTCTTT. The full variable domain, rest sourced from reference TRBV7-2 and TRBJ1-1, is GAGVSQSPSNKVTEKGKDVELRCDPISGHTALYWYRQSLGQGLEFLIYFQGNSAPDKSGLPSDRFSAERTGGSVSTLTIQRTQQEDSAVYLCASRYGGATTFFGQGTRLTVV.

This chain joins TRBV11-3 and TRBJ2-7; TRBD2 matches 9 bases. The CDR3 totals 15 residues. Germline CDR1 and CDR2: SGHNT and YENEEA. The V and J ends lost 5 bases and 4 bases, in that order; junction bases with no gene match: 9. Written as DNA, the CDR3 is TGTGCCAGCAGCATTGGCGGGGGGGCTGTTTACGAGCAGTACTTC. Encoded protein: CASSIGGGAVYEQYF.

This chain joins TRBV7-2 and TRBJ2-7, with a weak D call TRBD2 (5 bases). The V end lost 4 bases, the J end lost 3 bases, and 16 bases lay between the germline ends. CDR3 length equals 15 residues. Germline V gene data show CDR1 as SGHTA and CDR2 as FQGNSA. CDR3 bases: TGTGCCAGCAGCTCCCCGGGATTTCCACTCTACGAGCAGTACTTC. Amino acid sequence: CASSSPGFPLYEQYF.

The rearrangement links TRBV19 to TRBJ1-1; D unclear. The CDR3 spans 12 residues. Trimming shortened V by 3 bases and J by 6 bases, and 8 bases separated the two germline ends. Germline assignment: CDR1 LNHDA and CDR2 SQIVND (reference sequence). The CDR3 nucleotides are TGTGCCAGTAGTATGGAGATATCTGAAGCTTTCTTT. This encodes CASSMEISEAFF.

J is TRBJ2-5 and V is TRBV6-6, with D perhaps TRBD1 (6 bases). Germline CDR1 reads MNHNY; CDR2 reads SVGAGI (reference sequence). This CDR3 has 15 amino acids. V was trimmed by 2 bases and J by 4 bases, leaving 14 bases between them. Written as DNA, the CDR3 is TGTGCCAGCAGTTACGAGTCACAGGGAAGAGAGACCCAGTACTTC. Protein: CASSYESQGRETQYF.

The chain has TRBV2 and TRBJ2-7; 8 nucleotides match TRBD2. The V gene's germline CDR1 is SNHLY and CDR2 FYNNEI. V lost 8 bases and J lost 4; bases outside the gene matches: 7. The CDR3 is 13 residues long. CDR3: CASEREGGYEQYF. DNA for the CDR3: TGTGCCAGCGAACGGGAGGGGGGTTACGAGCAGTACTTC.

The CDR3 sequence: CASSKGKETAYGYTF. The CDR3 DNA sequence: TGTGCCAGCAGCAAAGGTAAGGAGACGGCCTATGGCTACACCTTC. V usage is TRBV21-1 and J usage is TRBJ1-2. TRBV21-1 is described as a pseudogene. The CDR3 sequence is 15 residues long.

The CDR3 spells CASSPQLTDRVMSAGANVLTF. In DNA form, the CDR3 reads TGTGCCAGCAGTCCACAACTGACAGACAGGGTTATGAGTGCTGGGGCCAACGTCCTGACTTTC. The chain couples TRBV27 to TRBJ2-6; TRBD1 agrees at 7 bases. Germline V gene lookup returns CDR1 MNHEY and CDR2 SMNVEV (reference sequence). J lost 2 bases, V lost 5 bases, and 21 bases had no gene match. This CDR3 comprises 21 residues.

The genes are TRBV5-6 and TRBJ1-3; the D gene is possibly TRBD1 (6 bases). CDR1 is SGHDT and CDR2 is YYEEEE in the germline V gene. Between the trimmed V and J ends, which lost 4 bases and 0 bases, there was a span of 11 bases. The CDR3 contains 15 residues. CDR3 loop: CASSPTGASGNTIYF. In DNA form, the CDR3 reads TGTGCCAGCAGCCCGACAGGCGCCTCTGGAAACACCATATATTTT. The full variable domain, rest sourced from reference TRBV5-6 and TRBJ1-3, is DAGVTQSPTHLIKTRGQQVTLRCSPKSGHDTVSWYQQALGQGPQFIFQYYEEEERQRGNFPDRFSGHQFPNYSSELNVNALLLGDSALYLCASSPTGASGNTIYFGEGSWLTVV.

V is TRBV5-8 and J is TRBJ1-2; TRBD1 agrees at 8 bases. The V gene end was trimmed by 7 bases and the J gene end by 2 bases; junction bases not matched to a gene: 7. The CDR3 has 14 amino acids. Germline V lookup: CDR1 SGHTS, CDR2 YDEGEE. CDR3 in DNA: TGTGCCAGCGCCCAGGGGGCGATCAACTATGGCTACACCTTC. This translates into CASAQGAINYGYTF.